The T cell receptor beta chain under discussion was sequenced for a study of STAT3 mutations in large granular lymphocyte leukemia. V was pared by 5 bases and J by 10 bases, with 10 bases between. The CDR3 length is 11 residues. Per the germline V gene, CDR1 is SGHRS and CDR2 is YFSETQ. Study-level points and caveats: Persisting codominant clonotypes may have hidden a small pathogenic clone. Differing intervals and regimens complicate linking therapy response to clone burden. Every T-cell large granular lymphocyte leukemia patient had at least one immunodominant TCR beta clonotype.

TCRdb keeps only in-frame clones here, not all; method: immunoSEQ multiplex PCR. The sample consists of about 3,800 clones, approximately 40% of them appearing once. This clone was found a few times. What it binds is not known. The chain has TRBV5-1 and TRBJ2-1; D may be TRBD1 or TRBD2 (5 bases each). The TCR sequence derives from a man in his 60s with T-cell large granular lymphocyte leukemia. Some clones in this sample may be carry-over from other donors' samples. Input material: peripheral blood mononuclear cells. The CDR3 DNA reads as TGCGCCAGCAGGGGGGTCTGGGAGCAGTTCTTC. This translates into CASRGVWEQFF.